These T cell receptor beta chains were read from a single sample in a study of blood T cell repertoires in COVID-19. Data came from immunoSEQ multiplex PCR; TCRdb stores just in-frame clones and leaves some out. Of about 200,000 clones listed, approximately 90% were seen once; the top ten hold 2% to 2.5%. Sequenced sample: PBMCs or T cells enriched from blood (not recorded which). Receptors originate from a young woman who had recovered from COVID-19. Each CDR3 is given with its conserved first and last residue. The D gene is left open where the match is weak. Rows give clone size only sometimes, using once, few, many, or a class for an expanded clone.

v_gene	j_gene	d_gene	abundance	len	CDR3nt	CDR3aa
TRBV6-2/TRBV6-3	TRBJ1-5	TRBD1	-	15	TGTGCCAGCAGTTTGGACAGGGTGGGCAATCAGCCCCAGCATTTT	CASSLDRVGNQPQHF
TRBV5-4	TRBJ2-1	TRBD2	-	15	TGTGCCAGCAGCTTGGGGATGGGCGGGAGGAGCGGGCAGTTCTTC	CASSLGMGGRSGQFF
TRBV18	TRBJ1-2	TRBD1	few	17	TGTGCCAGCTCCCCTATCCCTTCCACAGGGGGCAACTATGGCTACACCTTC	CASSPIPSTGGNYGYTF
TRBV30	TRBJ2-1	TRBD1	-	16	TGTGCCTGGAGGCCCCTTACAGGGGGAACCTACAATGAGCAGTTCTTC	CAWRPLTGGTYNEQFF
TRBV7-2	TRBJ2-5	TRBD2	-	17	TGTGCCAGCAGCTTAGAGGTCGGCGCGGGAGATCTGAAGACCCAGTACTTC	CASSLEVGAGDLKTQYF
TRBV28	TRBJ1-2	-	-	16	TGTGCCAGCAGTTTTACTACAGGGAAGGTACCCTATGGCTACACCTTC	CASSFTTGKVPYGYTF
TRBV19	TRBJ2-7	TRBD2	-	14	TGTGCCAGTAGTATGTCGGGGGGTGACTACGAGCAGTACTTC	CASSMSGGDYEQYF
TRBV7-9	TRBJ2-1	-	-	14	TGTGCCAGCAGCTTAGTAGCGGAGAACAATGAGCAGTTCTTC	CASSLVAENNEQFF
TRBV9	TRBJ2-3	-	-	14	TGTGCCAGCAGCGTAGGACAGCTCACAGATACGCAGTATTTT	CASSVGQLTDTQYF
TRBV9	TRBJ2-3	TRBD2	-	16	TGTGCCAGCAGCGGGGCTGGGGGGGGAAGCACAGATACGCAGTATTTT	CASSGAGGGSTDTQYF
TRBV7-2	TRBJ2-7	TRBD2	-	14	TGTGCCAGCAGCTTTACTAGCGATGTCTACGAGCAGTACTTC	CASSFTSDVYEQYF